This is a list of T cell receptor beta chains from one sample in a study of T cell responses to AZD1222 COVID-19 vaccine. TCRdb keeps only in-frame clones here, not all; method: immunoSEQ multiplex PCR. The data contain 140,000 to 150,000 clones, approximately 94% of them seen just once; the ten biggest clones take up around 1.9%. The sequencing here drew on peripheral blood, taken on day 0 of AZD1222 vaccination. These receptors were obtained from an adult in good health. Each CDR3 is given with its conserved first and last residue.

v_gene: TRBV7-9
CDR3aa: CASSLVGIDYTF

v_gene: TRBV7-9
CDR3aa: CASSFSPGDSYGYTF

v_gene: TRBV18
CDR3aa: CASSPKIPGQKAAGANVLTF

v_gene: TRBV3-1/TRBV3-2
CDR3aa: CASSLQGGQGPSGNTIYF

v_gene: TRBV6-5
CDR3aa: CASRPLTNTEAFF

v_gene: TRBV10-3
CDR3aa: CAIGTDSNQPQHF

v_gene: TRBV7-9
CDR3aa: CASSPDALSQYF

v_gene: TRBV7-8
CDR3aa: CASSPGPFPSNYGYTF

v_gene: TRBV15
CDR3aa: CATSRARQTNTEAFF

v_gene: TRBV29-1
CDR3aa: CSVEPSGRGYGYTF

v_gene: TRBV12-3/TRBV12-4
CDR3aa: CASSDSGNEQFF

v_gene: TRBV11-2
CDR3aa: CASSPRLGGGAEAFF

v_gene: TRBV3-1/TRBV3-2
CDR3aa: CASSPAGFSGANVLTF

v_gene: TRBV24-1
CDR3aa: CATQGTGDTEAFF

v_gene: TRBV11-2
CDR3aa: CASSLRGPSAGELFF

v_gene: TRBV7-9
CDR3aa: CASSAGVTGELFF

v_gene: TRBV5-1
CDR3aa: CASRSGQGSNQPQHF

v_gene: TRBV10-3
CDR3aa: CAISGGVYSGNTIYF

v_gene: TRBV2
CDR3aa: CASKSGGNTEAFF

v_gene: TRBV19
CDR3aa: CASTLGGIEAFF